The 16 T cell receptor beta chains presented below share a single source sample, sequenced in a study of cytomegalovirus exposure and HLA in healthy donors. Primers included in the PCR were 60 Vbeta and 13 Jbeta primers. Method: immunoSEQ multiplex PCR; TCRdb's copy keeps in-frame clones and lacks some. The repertoire has 100,000 to 150,000 clones, roughly two thirds of them found once; the top ten carry roughly 1.5%. The sample was PBMCs. The source is a man aged 25 to 40 in good health and CMV-seropositive.

This clone appeared a single time. The chain combines TRBV4-2 with TRBJ2-5; TRBD2 agrees at 10 bases. Germline CDR1 LGHNA, CDR2 YNFKEQ. This CDR3 has 16 amino acids. Trimming removed 0 bases from V and 4 bases from J; junction bases left unmatched: 5. The CDR3 DNA reads TGTGCCAGCAGCCAAGATCTGAGACTAGCGGGAGAGACCCAGTACTTC. Its protein product is CASSQDLRLAGETQYF.

In regard to this clone: Other DNA sequences within the sample encode an identical CDR3. J is TRBJ1-4 and V is TRBV5-1, with TRBD1 as a possible D gene (6 bases). With 4 bases removed from V and 0 bases from J, the gap between germline ends came to 13 bases. In germline, CDR1 is SGHRS, CDR2 YFSETQ. The CDR3 totals 16 residues. CDR3 sequence: CASSLTGTATNEKLFF. The CDR3 DNA reads as TGCGCCAGCAGCCTAACAGGGACCGCAACTAATGAAAAACTGTTTTTT.

About this clone: Other DNA sequences in this sample translate to the same CDR3. This chain connects TRBV6-1 to TRBJ2-1; 8 bases are shared with TRBD2. Germline V gene data show CDR1 as MNHNS and CDR2 as SASEGT. The CDR3 has 17 residues. The junction had 10 bases not matched to a gene; V was cut back by 4 bases and J by 2 bases. The CDR3 DNA reads as TGTGCCAGCAGTGGTAGAGCGGGAGTCTTCCCCTACAATGAGCAGTTCTTC. Translation gives CASSGRAGVFPYNEQFF.

This chain connects TRBV7-9 to TRBJ2-7, with D possibly TRBD1 on 6 matching bases. The CDR3 totals 15 residues. Trimming removed 1 base at V and 0 bases at J, with 10 bases between. The V gene's germline CDR1 is SEHNR and CDR2 FQNEAQ (reference sequence). The CDR3 DNA sequence: TGTGCCAGCAGCTTAGTGCAGGGGAACTCCTACGAGCAGTACTTC. It yields the protein CASSLVQGNSYEQYF.

This clone was picked up a small number of times. The chain joins TRBV2 to TRBJ2-2, with 9 bases lining up with TRBD2. This CDR3 is built from 17 residues. Germline values: CDR1 SNHLY, CDR2 FYNNEI. Trimming cost V 8 bases and J 0 bases; bases outside gene matches: 10. The CDR3 DNA sequence: TGTGCCAGCGGGCTTCCGGGACTAGCAACGAACACCGGGGAGCTGTTTTTT. Amino acids: CASGLPGLATNTGELFF.

The chain has TRBV19 and TRBJ1-3, with a tentative D call TRBD1 (6 bases). Germline V gene sequence: CDR1 LNHDA, CDR2 SQIVND (reference sequence). Trimming removed 4 bases from V and 1 base from J, with 17 bases in between. This CDR3 spans 17 amino acids. This CDR3 reads CASSTRTELNSGNTIYF. CDR3 coding DNA: TGTGCCAGTAGTACCCGGACAGAGTTAAATTCTGGAAACACCATATATTTT. Drawing the rest from reference TRBV19 and TRBJ1-3, the complete variable domain is DGGITQSPKYLFRKEGQNVTLSCEQNLNHDAMYWYRQDPGQGLRLIYYSQIVNDFQKGDIAEGYSVSREKKESFPLTVTSAQKNPTAFYLCASSTRTELNSGNTIYFGEGSWLTVV.

This chain links TRBV5-1 with TRBJ2-5, with 14 bases fitting TRBD2. This CDR3 is built from 19 residues. The ends lost 3 bases at V and 1 base at J; junction bases unmatched: 11. Germline assignment: CDR1 SGHRS and CDR2 YFSETQ. CDR3 bases: TGCGCCAGCAGCTCGCGACCCGGACTAGCGGGAGGCCGCCAAGAGACCCAGTACTTC. It yields the protein CASSSRPGLAGGRQETQYF.

The chain carries TRBV6-1 and TRBJ2-5, with 11 bases fitting TRBD2. The DNA end is more similar to TRBJ2-7, so the J call may be wrong. The germline CDR1 and CDR2 sequences are MNHNS and SASEGT. The CDR3 runs to 15 residues. In DNA, the CDR3 is TGTGCCAGCAGTGACCTAGCGGGAGGTGTCTACGAGCAGTACTTC. Translated, it gives CASSDLAGGVYEQYF.

This chain uses TRBV4-2 with TRBJ1-1; maybe TRBD1 (5 bases). This CDR3 spans 18 amino acids. Germline CDR1 LGHNA, CDR2 YNFKEQ. V lost 1 base to trimming and J lost 3 bases, with 21 bases between them. The CDR3 nucleotides are TGTGCCAGCAGCCAAGTCTCTTCTCAGGGTAATGAGTACACTGAAGCTTTCTTT. Protein: CASSQVSSQGNEYTEAFF.

This clone was seen only a few times. The V and J genes are TRBV5-1 and TRBJ2-2; 9 bases align to TRBD1. Germline loops: CDR1 SGHRS, CDR2 YFSETQ. Trimming at V came to 4 bases and at J to 0 bases, leaving 4 bases not matched to a gene. The CDR3 extends over 16 amino acids. The CDR3 region has the DNA TGCGCCAGCAGCCCGAGACAGGGGGCGAACACCGGGGAGCTGTTTTTT. Translation gives CASSPRQGANTGELFF.

V gene TRBV28 combines with J gene TRBJ1-1, with 8 bases fitting TRBD1. V was clipped by 4 bases and J by 6 bases; unmatched bases: 7. From germline, CDR1 is MDHEN and CDR2 SYDVKM. The CDR3 spans 14 residues. The DNA of the CDR3 is TGTGCCAGCAGTTGGGACAGGTGGGTCGCTGAAGCTTTCTTT. Its protein product is CASSWDRWVAEAFF.

This clone was seen a single time. The rearrangement links TRBV19 to TRBJ1-5, with D possibly being TRBD1 (5 bases). The CDR3 extends over 15 amino acids. Germline V gene data show CDR1 as LNHDA and CDR2 as SQIVND (reference sequence). CDR3 sequence reads: CATKGRGLRNQPQHF. CDR3 in DNA: TGTGCGACTAAAGGGAGGGGCTTGCGCAATCAGCCCCAGCATTTT.

The rearrangement uses TRBV29-1 and TRBJ2-1, with 11 bases that match TRBD2. Trimming at V came to 1 base and at J to 5 bases, leaving 1 base not matched to a gene. Germline V gene sequence: CDR1 SQVTM, CDR2 ANQGSEA. CDR3 size: 14 residues. CDR3: CSVEVAGGNNEQFF. The DNA of the CDR3 is TGCAGCGTTGAAGTAGCGGGAGGGAACAATGAGCAGTTCTTC.

The gene calls are TRBV7-9 and TRBJ2-7; D not resolved. The CDR3 is made up of 13 amino acids. With 3 bases removed from V and 4 bases from J, the gap between germline ends came to 10 bases. Germline CDR1 and CDR2: SEHNR and FQNEAQ (reference sequence). CDR3 DNA sequence: TGTGCCAGCAGCTTCGGATCGGGTTACGAGCAGTACTTC. Protein: CASSFGSGYEQYF. The entire variable domain, with the rest obtained from reference TRBV7-9 and TRBJ2-7, is as follows: DTGVSQNPRHKITKRGQNVTFRCDPISEHNRLYWYRQTLGQGPEFLTYFQNEAQLEKSRLLSDRFSAERPKGSFSTLEIQRTEQGDSAMYLCASSFGSGYEQYFGPGTRLTVT.

The chain recombines TRBV6-5 with TRBJ1-5; tentatively, D is TRBD1 (5 bases). Trimming left V 0 bases short and J 5 bases short, with 11 bases between. Germline assignment: CDR1 MNHEY and CDR2 SVGAGI. The CDR3 extends over 15 amino acids. CDR3 amino acids: CASSYSSGRDQPQHF. CDR3 in DNA: TGTGCCAGCAGTTACTCATCGGGCAGGGATCAGCCCCAGCATTTT.

J is TRBJ2-2 and V is TRBV7-2; TRBD2 might be the D (5 bases). This CDR3 is 13 amino acids long. The germline V gene has CDR1 SGHTA and CDR2 FQGNSA. The V gene lost 5 bases and the J gene lost 10 bases, with 14 bases spanning the gap. CDR3 coding DNA: TGTGCCAGCAGCAGAGGGCCAGCGGAGGAGCTGTTTTTT. Protein sequence: CASSRGPAEELFF.